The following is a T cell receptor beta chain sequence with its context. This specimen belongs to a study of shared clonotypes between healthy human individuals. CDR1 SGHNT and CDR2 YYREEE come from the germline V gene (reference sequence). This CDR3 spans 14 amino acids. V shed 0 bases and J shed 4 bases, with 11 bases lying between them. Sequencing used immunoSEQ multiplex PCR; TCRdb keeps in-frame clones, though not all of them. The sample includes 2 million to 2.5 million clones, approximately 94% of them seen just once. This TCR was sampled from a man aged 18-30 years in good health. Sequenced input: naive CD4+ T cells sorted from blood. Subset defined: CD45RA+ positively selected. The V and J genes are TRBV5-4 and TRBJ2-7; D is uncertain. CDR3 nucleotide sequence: TGTGCCAGCAGCTTGGAAGGAGTTGGATACGAGCAGTACTTC. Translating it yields CASSLEGVGYEQYF.